This T cell receptor beta chain emerged from a study of control samples from healthy donors and cancer patients. The protocol was immunoSEQ multiplex PCR, while the TCRdb copy is restricted to in-frame clones and leaves out a portion. Of about 98,000 clones listed, around 80% were seen once; the top ten hold 2%. This CDR3 comprises 13 residues. The ends were cut back, 5 bases at V and 4 bases at J, with 9 bases in the middle. The germline gives CDR1 SGHTS, CDR2 YDEGEE. This clonotype originated in a man in his sixties in good health. The V gene is TRBV5-8, the J gene TRBJ1-4; possibly TRBD1 for D (6 bases). Sequenced material: blood. For the CDR3, the DNA is TGTGCCAGCAGGACAGGCTTTAATGAAAAACTGTTTTTT. Protein product: CASRTGFNEKLFF. Full variable domain (remainder filled in from reference TRBV5-8 and TRBJ1-4): EAGVTQSPTHLIKTRGQQATLRCSPISGHTSVYWYQQALGLGLQFLLWYDEGEERNRGNFPPRFSGRQFPNYSSELNVNALELEDSALYLCASRTGFNEKLFFGSGTQLSVL.